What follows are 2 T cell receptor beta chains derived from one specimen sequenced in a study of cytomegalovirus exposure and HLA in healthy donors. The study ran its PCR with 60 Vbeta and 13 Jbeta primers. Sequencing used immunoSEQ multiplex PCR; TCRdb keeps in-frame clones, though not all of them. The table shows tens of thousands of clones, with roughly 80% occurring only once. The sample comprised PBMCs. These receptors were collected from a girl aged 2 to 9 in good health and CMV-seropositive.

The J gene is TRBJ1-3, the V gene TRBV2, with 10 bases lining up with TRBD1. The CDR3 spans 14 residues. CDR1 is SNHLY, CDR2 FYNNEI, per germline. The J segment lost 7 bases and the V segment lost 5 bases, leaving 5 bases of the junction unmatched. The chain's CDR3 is CASSWGQGINTIYF. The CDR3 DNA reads TGTGCCAGCAGTTGGGGACAGGGGATCAACACCATATATTTT.

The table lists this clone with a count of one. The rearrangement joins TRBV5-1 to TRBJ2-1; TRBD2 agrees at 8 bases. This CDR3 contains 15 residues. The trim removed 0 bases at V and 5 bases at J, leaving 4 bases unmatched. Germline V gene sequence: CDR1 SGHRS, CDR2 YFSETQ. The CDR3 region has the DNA TGCGCCAGCAGCTTGGAACTAGCGGCTAACAATGAGCAGTTCTTC. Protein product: CASSLELAANNEQFF. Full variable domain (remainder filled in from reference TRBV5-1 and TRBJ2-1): KAGVTQTPRYLIKTRGQQVTLSCSPISGHRSVSWYQQTPGQGLQFLFEYFSETQRNKGNFPGRFSGRQFSNSRSEMNVSTLELGDSALYLCASSLELAANNEQFFGPGTRLTVL.